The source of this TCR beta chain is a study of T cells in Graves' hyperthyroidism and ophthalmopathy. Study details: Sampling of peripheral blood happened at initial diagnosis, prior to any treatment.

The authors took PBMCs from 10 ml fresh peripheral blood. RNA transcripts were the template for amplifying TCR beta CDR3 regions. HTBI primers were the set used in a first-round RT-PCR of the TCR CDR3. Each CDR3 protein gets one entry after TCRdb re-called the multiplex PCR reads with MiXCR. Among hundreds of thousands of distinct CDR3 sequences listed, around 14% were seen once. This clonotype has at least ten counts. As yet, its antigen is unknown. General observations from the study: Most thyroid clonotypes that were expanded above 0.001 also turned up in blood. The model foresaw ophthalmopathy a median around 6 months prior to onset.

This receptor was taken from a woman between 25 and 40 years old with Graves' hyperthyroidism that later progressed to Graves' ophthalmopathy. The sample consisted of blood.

The CDR3 nucleotides read TGTGCCAGCAGTAGACAGGGGGCGGAGAACACTGAAGCTTTCTTT. This gives the protein CASSRQGAENTEAFF. The chain employs TRBV6-1 and TRBJ1-1; TRBD1 matches at 10 bases. This CDR3 region has 15 residues. CDR1 and CDR2 from the germline V gene are MNHNS and SASEGT. With V trimmed by 5 bases and J by 1 base, 4 bases remained unmatched.